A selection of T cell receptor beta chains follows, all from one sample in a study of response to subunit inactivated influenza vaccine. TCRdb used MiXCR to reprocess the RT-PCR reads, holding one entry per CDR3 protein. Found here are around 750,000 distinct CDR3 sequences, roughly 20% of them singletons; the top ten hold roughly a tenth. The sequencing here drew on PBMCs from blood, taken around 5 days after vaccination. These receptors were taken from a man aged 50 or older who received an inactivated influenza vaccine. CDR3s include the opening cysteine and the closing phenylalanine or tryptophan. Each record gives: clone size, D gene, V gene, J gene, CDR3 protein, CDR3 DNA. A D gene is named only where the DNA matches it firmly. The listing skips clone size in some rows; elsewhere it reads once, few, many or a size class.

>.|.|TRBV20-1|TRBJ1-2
CSASPLGGTNLGYTF
TGCAGTGCTAGCCCCCTCGGGGGGACCAACCTAGGCTACACCTTC
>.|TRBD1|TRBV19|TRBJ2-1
CASSISRGNEQFF
TGTGCCAGTAGTATATCCAGGGGGAATGAGCAGTTCTTC
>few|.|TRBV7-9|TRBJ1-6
CASSLGGTSYNSPLHF
TGTGCCAGCAGCTTAGGGGGGACCTCCTATAATTCACCCCTCCACTTT
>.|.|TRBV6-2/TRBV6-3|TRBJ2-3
CASSYSRVLTDTQYF
TGTGCCAGCAGTTACTCCCGGGTCCTCACAGATACGCAGTATTTT
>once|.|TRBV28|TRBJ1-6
CASSFLLSHDSPLHF
TGTGCCAGCAGTTTCCTTCTGTCTCATGATTCACCCCTCCACTTT
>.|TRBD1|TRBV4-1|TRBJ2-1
CASSPTGQGSEQFF
TGTGCCAGCAGCCCTACGGGACAGGGGAGTGAGCAGTTCTTC
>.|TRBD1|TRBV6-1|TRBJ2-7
CASRIDRDRSYEQYF
TGTGCCAGCAGGATAGACCGGGACAGATCCTACGAGCAGTACTTC
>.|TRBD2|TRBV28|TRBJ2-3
CASSLITSADTQYF
TGTGCCAGCAGTTTAATTACTAGCGCAGATACGCAGTATTTT
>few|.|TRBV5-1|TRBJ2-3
CASSSLAPSTDTQYF
TGCGCCAGCAGCTCTCTAGCGCCGAGCACAGATACGCAGTATTTT
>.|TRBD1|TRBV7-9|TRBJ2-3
CASSPGQGRYTQYF
TGTGCCAGCAGCCCCGGACAGGGACGGTATACGCAGTATTTT
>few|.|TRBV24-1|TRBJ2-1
CATKSEGDNEQFF
TGTGCCACCAAGTCAGAGGGAGACAATGAGCAGTTCTTC
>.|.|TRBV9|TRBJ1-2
CASSVAENYGYTF
TGTGCCAGCAGCGTAGCAGAGAACTATGGCTACACCTTC
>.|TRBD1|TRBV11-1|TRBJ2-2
CASSHNQMTGTGSTGELFF
TGTGCCAGCAGCCATAACCAAATGACCGGGACAGGGAGCACCGGGGAGCTGTTTTTT
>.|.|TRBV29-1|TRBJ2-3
CSALGRGTSTDTQYF
TGCAGCGCCCTAGGTCGGGGAACTAGCACAGATACGCAGTATTTT